Below are 16 T cell receptor beta chains sequenced from a single sample in a study of T cells in Graves' hyperthyroidism and ophthalmopathy. The TCR beta CDR3 regions underwent amplification using RNA transcripts as the source. The HTBI primer set was used in a first-round RT-PCR of the TCR CDR3. From the multiplex PCR reads, TCRdb called clonotypes with MiXCR, one entry per CDR3 protein. Found here are around 450,000 distinct CDR3 sequences, approximately 14% of them singletons; the top ten hold approximately 14%. The sample taken for sequencing was blood. These TCRs come from a woman aged 18-35 years with Graves' hyperthyroidism.

This clonotype was observed many times. V is TRBV12-3 or TRBV12-4 and J is TRBJ2-1; the D is unclear. The CDR3 extends over 13 amino acids. The V end was cut by 7 bases, the J end by 9 bases, with 16 bases between. CDR3 in amino acids: CASTLSGPIEQFF. The CDR3 bases are TGTGCCAGCACCCTTTCCGGACCGATTGAGCAGTTCTTC.

This clonotype was counted ten times or more. The V call is TRBV11-2, the J call TRBJ1-6; a weak D match, TRBD1 (6 bases). The CDR3 totals 20 residues. The ends were cut back, 6 bases at V and 0 bases at J, with 24 bases in the middle. Germline V gene data show CDR1 as SGHAT and CDR2 as FQNNGV. The CDR3 bases are TGTGCCAGCAGTCAAACAGGGAACCTAGGGCTGAGCTCCTATAATTCACCCCTCCACTTT. Translated: CASSQTGNLGLSSYNSPLHF.

Only a few counts were recorded for this clonotype. J is TRBJ1-5 and V is TRBV4-1; no definite D call. V was trimmed by 4 bases and J by 4 bases, leaving 14 bases between them. Looked up from germline, CDR1 is MGHRA and CDR2 is YSYEKL. The CDR3 totals 15 residues. CDR3: CASSRWEITNQPQHF. Written as DNA, the CDR3 is TGCGCCAGCAGCCGGTGGGAGATTACGAATCAGCCCCAGCATTTT.

This clonotype was picked up many times. The V and J genes are TRBV7-8 and TRBJ1-2; a weak D match, TRBD1 (5 bases). Trimming removed 5 bases at V and 4 bases at J, with 17 bases between. Germline-derived CDR1 and CDR2 are SGHVS and FQNEAQ. The CDR3 totals 15 residues. The CDR3 loop is CASSPLSGGVYGYTF. The CDR3 bases are TGTGCCAGCAGCCCCCTCTCCGGAGGGGTCTATGGCTACACCTTC.

In this sample, this clonotype turned up many times. The CDR3 nucleotides are TGTGCCAGCAGTTACTCGATAGTGGCCAGCGGGAGGGCCTCGGCCTACGAGCAGTACTTC. It specifies CASSYSIVASGRASAYEQYF. The rearrangement links TRBV6-2 or TRBV6-3 to TRBJ2-7; 10 positions match TRBD2. The CDR3 is made up of 20 amino acids. In germline, CDR1 is MNHEY, CDR2 SVGEGT. The V gene end was trimmed by 0 bases and the J gene end by 2 bases; junction bases not matched to a gene: 16.

V and J are TRBV9 and TRBJ1-2, with D maybe TRBD1 (5 bases). The germline V and J ends were trimmed by 3 bases and 8 bases, with 11 bases remaining between them. Germline values: CDR1 SGDLS, CDR2 YYNGEE. The CDR3 has 12 residues. The CDR3 DNA follows: TGTGCCAGCAGCGGGCCTCGACAGGGCTACACCTTC. It codes for CASSGPRQGYTF.

This clonotype was seen at least ten times. One end of the junction varies from germline; a read error may be responsible. The rearrangement joins TRBV2 to TRBJ2-1; D not resolved. The CDR3 is 13 amino acids. Germline V gives CDR1 SNHLY, CDR2 FYNNEI. The CDR3 DNA reads as TGTGCCAGCAGTCAAGCGATCTACAATGAGCAGTTCTTC. As protein: CASSQAIYNEQFF.

This clonotype was seen many times. The chain carries TRBV5-6 and TRBJ2-5; D remains unclear. This CDR3 region has 16 residues. V shed 4 bases and J shed 2 bases, with 18 bases lying between them. Per germline, CDR1 SGHDT and CDR2 YYEEEE. The CDR3: CASSLQPISLQETQYF. CDR3 bases: TGTGCCAGCAGCCTCCAGCCGATCTCTTTACAAGAGACCCAGTACTTC.

This clonotype was seen ten or more times. The V and J genes are TRBV12-3 or TRBV12-4 and TRBJ1-1; TRBD1 agrees at 8 bases. The CDR3 totals 15 residues. The ends lost 6 bases at V and 5 bases at J; junction bases unmatched: 11. The CDR3 protein is CASSGGPGGLTEAFF. CDR3 bases: TGTGCCAGCAGCGGCGGACCAGGGGGCTTGACTGAAGCTTTCTTT.

In DNA form, the CDR3 reads TGTGCCAGCAGCTTAGTGGGTAGCGGGGACCTGCAGTATTTT. This codes for CASSLVGSGDLQYF. The chain recombines TRBV7-2 with TRBJ2-3, with 8 bases aligning to TRBD2. This CDR3 has 14 amino acids. Germline assignment: CDR1 SGHTA and CDR2 FQGNSA. Trimming cost V 1 base and J 11 bases; bases outside gene matches: 8.

This clonotype was picked up many times. The rearrangement uses TRBV13 and TRBJ1-1; D gene ambiguous. V was pared by 5 bases and J by 1 base, with 2 bases between. Germline V lookup: CDR1 PRHDT, CDR2 FYEKMQ (reference sequence). This CDR3 is 11 amino acids long. This CDR3 is CASSENTEAFF. As DNA, the CDR3 is TGTGCCAGCAGCGAGAACACTGAAGCTTTCTTT.

V and J are TRBV6-2 or TRBV6-3 and TRBJ2-3; 12 bases are a match to TRBD2. Per the germline V gene, CDR1 is MNHEY and CDR2 is SVGEGT. This CDR3 comprises 15 residues. V was pared by 5 bases and J by 4 bases, with 4 bases of the junction left unmatched. The CDR3 loop is CASSMTSGRADTQYF. DNA of the CDR3: TGTGCCAGCAGTATGACTAGCGGGAGAGCAGATACGCAGTATTTT.

This clonotype appeared many times. This sequence joins TRBV3-1 and TRBJ2-3; TRBD2 might be the D (7 bases). The germline gives CDR1 LGHDT, CDR2 YNNKEL (reference sequence). This CDR3 is built from 16 residues. Trimming pared 6 bases from V and 4 bases from J, leaving 20 bases between. The CDR3 bases are TGTGCCAGCAGTCCTCGTTTGGGGGGGGCTTCAGATACGCAGTATTTT. Translated, it gives CASSPRLGGASDTQYF.

This sequence joins TRBV6-2 or TRBV6-3 and TRBJ1-6; the match to TRBD1 covers 7 bases. J lost 6 bases, V lost 6 bases, and 14 bases had no gene match. Germline V gene sequence: CDR1 MNHEY, CDR2 SVGEGT. CDR3 size: 17 residues. This chain's CDR3 is CASRAETGQFLNSPLHF. The CDR3 DNA follows: TGTGCCAGCAGAGCCGAGACGGGACAGTTTCTTAATTCACCCCTCCACTTT.

This clonotype was seen ten or more times. The chain has TRBV3-1 and TRBJ2-7; D may be TRBD1 (6 bases). Germline CDR1 LGHDT, CDR2 YNNKEL (reference sequence). The V end lost 4 bases, the J end lost 4 bases, and 17 bases lay between the germline ends. This CDR3 comprises 15 residues. CDR3 sequence reads: CASSRIQGLRYEQYF. CDR3 DNA sequence: TGTGCCAGCAGCCGGATACAGGGTCTCCGTTACGAGCAGTACTTC.

The table lists this clonotype with many counts. The chain combines TRBV3-1 with TRBJ2-3, with D perhaps given as TRBD1 or TRBD2 (5 bases each). The CDR3 contains 16 residues. Germline V gene sequence: CDR1 LGHDT, CDR2 YNNKEL (reference sequence). The V and J ends lost 0 bases and 7 bases respectively, with 17 bases between them. The CDR3 DNA reads as TGTGCCAGCAGCCAAGAAGGGGCCCGGGATTGGAATACGCAGTATTTT. Its translation: CASSQEGARDWNTQYF.